The TCR beta chain described here comes from a study of early T cells in non-severe SARS-CoV-2 infection. One entry per CDR3 protein results from TCRdb running MiXCR on the 5' RACE reads. The repertoire consists of 60,000 to 90,000 distinct CDR3 sequences, with about 16% occurring once and the leading ten covering 2.9%. This clonotype was observed a few times. The sample taken for sequencing was whole blood. The TCR sequence derives from an adult who was a healthcare worker with PCR-confirmed SARS-CoV-2 infection or an uninfected control (not recorded which).

Written as DNA, the CDR3 is TGTGCCAGCAGTTACAAAACAGGGTCAGATACGCAGTATTTT. Its translation: CASSYKTGSDTQYF. V is TRBV2 and J is TRBJ2-3; maybe TRBD1 (6 bases). Deletions cut 5 bases from V and 4 bases from J, with 13 bases between. The CDR3 is made up of 14 amino acids. Germline-derived CDR1 and CDR2 are SNHLY and FYNNEI.